This TCR beta chain was sequenced in a study of blood T cells in healthy people across ages. Study-level results: Compared with aged donors, long-lived donors showed fewer expanded clones, suggesting selection. Older age went with lower TCR beta diversity per million T cells, in a roughly linear way.

It was roughly 10 milliliters of peripheral blood that were drawn from each donor. With a J-beta primer mix and a sample-barcoded 5' primer, a second PCR ran about 6 to 11 cycles. A template-switch adaptor containing 12 random nucleotides labeled each cDNA molecule. TCRdb fed the 5' RACE reads into MiXCR, producing one record per CDR3 protein. Among 850,000 to 1,100,000 distinct CDR3 sequences listed, roughly two fifths were seen once. In this sample, this clonotype turned up a few times. The antigen is undetermined. This TCR derives from a man aged 18 to 30 in good health. Sequencing was carried out using blood.

The CDR3 region is CSAHRGLDTQYF. Here the CDR3 DNA reads TGCAGTGCGCACAGGGGTTTGGATACGCAGTATTTT. The chain carries TRBV20-1 and TRBJ2-3; 7 positions match TRBD1. V lost 6 bases, J lost 6 bases, and 6 bases stayed unmatched. The CDR3 consists of 12 residues. Germline V gives CDR1 DFQATT, CDR2 SNEGSKA (reference sequence).